Sequencing of this T cell receptor beta chain was carried out in a study of CD8 T cells in Susac syndrome. Trimming removed 0 bases at V and 0 bases at J, with 9 bases between. The CDR3 runs 16 residues. Germline-derived CDR1 and CDR2 are LGHDT and YNNKEL (reference sequence). After extraction with the RNeasy kit, 0.5 to 1 ug of the RNA was reverse transcribed using random hexamers. MiXCR, run by TCRdb on the immunoSEQ multiplex PCR reads, gives a single entry per CDR3 protein. The sample has about 150,000 distinct CDR3 sequences; approximately 95% are singletons. The J gene is TRBJ2-4, the V gene TRBV3-1, with D unresolved. The sequencing sample was made of CD4+ T cells from PBMCs. The sequence came from a human donor with multiple sclerosis. CDR3 loop: CASSQDHRLAKNIQYF. CDR3 DNA: TGTGCCAGCAGCCAAGATCATCGGCTAGCCAAAAACATTCAGTACTTC.